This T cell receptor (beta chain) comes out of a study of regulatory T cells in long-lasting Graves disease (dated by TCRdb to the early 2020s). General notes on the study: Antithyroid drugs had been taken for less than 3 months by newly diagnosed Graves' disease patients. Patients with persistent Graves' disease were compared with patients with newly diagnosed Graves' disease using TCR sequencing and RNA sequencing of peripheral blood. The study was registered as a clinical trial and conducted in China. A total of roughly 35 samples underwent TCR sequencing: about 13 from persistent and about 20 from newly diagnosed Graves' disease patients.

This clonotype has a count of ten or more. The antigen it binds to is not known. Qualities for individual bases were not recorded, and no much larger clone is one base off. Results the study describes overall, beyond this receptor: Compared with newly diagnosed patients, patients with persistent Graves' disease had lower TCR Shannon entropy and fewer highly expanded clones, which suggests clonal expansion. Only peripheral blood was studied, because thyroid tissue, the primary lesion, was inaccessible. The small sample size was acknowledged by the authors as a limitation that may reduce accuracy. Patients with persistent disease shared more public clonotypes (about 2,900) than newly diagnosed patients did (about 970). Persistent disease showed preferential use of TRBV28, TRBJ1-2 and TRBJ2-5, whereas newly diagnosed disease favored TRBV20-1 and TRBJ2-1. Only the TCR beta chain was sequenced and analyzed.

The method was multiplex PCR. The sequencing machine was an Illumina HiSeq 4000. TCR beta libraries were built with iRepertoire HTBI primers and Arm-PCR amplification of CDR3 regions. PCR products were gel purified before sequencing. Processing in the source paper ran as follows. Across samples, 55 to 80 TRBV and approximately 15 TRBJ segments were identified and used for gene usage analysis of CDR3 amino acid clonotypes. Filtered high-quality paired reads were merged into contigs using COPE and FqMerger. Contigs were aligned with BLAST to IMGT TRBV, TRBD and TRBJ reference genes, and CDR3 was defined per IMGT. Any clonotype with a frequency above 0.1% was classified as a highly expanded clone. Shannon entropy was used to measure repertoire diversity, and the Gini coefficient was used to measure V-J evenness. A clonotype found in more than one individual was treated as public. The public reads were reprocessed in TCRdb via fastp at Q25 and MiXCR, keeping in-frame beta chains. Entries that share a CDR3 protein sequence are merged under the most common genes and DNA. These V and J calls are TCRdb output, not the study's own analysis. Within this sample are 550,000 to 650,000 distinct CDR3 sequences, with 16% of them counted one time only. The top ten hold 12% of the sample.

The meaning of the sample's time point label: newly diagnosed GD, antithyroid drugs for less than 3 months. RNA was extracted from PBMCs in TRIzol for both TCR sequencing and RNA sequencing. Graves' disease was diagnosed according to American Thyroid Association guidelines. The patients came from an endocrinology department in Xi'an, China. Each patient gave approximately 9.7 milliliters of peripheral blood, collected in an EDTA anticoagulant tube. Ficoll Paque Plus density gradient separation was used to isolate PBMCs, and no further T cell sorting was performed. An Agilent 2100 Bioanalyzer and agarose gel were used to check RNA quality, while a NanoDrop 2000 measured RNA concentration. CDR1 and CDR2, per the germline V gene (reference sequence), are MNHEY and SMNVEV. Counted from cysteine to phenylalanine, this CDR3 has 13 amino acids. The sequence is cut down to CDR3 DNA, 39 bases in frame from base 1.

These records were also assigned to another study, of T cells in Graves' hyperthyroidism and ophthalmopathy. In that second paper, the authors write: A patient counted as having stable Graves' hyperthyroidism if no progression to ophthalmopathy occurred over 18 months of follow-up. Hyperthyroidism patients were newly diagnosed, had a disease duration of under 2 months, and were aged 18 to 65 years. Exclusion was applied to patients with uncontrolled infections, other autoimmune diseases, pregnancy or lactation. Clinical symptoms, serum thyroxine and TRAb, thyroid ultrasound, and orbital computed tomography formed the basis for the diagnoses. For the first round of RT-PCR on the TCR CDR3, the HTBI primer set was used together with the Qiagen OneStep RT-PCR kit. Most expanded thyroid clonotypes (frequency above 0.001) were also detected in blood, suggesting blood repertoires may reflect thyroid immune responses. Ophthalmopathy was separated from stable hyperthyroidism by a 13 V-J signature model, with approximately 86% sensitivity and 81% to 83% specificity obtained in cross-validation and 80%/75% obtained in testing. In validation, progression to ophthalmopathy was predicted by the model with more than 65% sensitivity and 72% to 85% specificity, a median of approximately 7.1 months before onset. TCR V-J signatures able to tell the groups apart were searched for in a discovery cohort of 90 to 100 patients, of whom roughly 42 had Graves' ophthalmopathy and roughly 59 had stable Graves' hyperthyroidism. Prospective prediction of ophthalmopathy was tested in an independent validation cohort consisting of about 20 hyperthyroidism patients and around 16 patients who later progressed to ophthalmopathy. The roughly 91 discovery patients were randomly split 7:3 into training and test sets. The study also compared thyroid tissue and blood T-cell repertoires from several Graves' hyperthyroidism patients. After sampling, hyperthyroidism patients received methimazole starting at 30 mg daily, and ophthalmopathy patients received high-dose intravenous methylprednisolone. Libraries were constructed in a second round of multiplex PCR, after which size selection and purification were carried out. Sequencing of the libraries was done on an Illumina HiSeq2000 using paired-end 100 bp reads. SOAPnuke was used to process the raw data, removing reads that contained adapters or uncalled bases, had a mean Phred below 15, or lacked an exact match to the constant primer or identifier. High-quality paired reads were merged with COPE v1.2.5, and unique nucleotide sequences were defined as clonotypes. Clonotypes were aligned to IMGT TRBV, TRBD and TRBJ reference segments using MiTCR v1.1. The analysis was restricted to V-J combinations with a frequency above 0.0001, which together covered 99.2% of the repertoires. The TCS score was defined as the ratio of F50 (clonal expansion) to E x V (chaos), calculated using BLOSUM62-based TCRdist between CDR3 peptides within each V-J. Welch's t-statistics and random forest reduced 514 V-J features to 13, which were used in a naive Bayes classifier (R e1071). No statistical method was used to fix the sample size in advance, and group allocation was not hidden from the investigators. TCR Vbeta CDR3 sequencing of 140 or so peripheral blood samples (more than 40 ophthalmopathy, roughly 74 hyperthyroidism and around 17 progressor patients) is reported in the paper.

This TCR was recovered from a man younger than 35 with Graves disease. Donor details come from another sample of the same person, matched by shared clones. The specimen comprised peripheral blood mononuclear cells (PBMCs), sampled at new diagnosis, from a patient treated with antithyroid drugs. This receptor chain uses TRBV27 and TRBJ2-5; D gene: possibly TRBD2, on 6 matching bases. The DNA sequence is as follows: TGTGTTGGGGGGAGTCTTGTCGGGGAGACCCAGTACTTC. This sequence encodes CVGGSLVGETQYF.